This TCR beta chain appears in the sequencing data of a study of shared clonotypes between healthy human individuals. Study summary: Plates per donor: three CD4 naive, three CD4 memory, two CD8 naive, one CD8 memory.

The study's findings and limits: Roughly 4.6% of naive CD4 clonotypes were common to several donors. Clonotypes shared by all four donors outscored non-shared clonotypes in generation probability.

The CDR3 totals 14 residues. V was shortened by 7 bases and J by 1 base, with 12 bases between the two germline ends. Germline CDR1 is SNHLY and CDR2 is FYNNEI. TCRdb's copy holds only in-frame clones and misses some; the assay was immunoSEQ multiplex PCR. The repertoire holds some 360,000 clones, 73% seen once, with under 11% in the top ten. Concerning this clone itself: Its antigen remains unidentified.

The sample consisted of memory CD4+ T cells sorted from blood. Noted subset: CD45RA-negative fraction. V usage is TRBV2 and J usage is TRBJ2-3; D assignment may be TRBD1 or TRBD2 (6 bases each). The source of this sequence is a man aged 25-40 years in good health. In nucleotides, the CDR3 is TGTGCCAGCAAGGGGGACTCGGGCACAGATACGCAGTATTTT. It encodes CASKGDSGTDTQYF.